The 28 T cell receptor beta chains reported below all come from one sample, sequenced in a study of OX40 agonist ivuxolimab in advanced cancers. Clones were sequenced by immunoSEQ multiplex PCR, and TCRdb holds only the in-frame ones, with some missing. The table includes some 11,000 clones, 65% to 75% detected once. The specimen was CD4+ or CD8+ T cells sorted from blood, collected in a trial of the OX40 agonist ivuxolimab. The receptors derive from an adult with an advanced solid tumor such as melanoma, head and neck, liver or kidney cancer.

This chain uses TRBV2 with TRBJ2-1, with 10 bases that match TRBD2. Germline loops: CDR1 SNHLY, CDR2 FYNNEI. Trimming removed 7 bases from V and 7 bases from J; junction bases left unmatched: 10. The CDR3 runs 15 residues. Here the CDR3 DNA reads TGTGCCAGCAAGAGGGAGACTAGCGGGTGGAATGAGCAGTTCTTC. Encoded protein: CASKRETSGWNEQFF.

The V and J genes are TRBV27 and TRBJ1-5; D is unclear. Trimming took 3 bases from V and 5 from J, leaving 8 bases between them. Per germline, CDR1 MNHEY and CDR2 SMNVEV (reference sequence). The CDR3 covers 13 residues. CDR3 protein: CASSFTPDQPQHF. In DNA form, the CDR3 reads TGTGCCAGCAGTTTCACGCCGGATCAGCCCCAGCATTTT.

This chain connects TRBV28 to TRBJ2-7, with D possibly being TRBD2 (6 bases). This CDR3 spans 13 amino acids. Per germline, CDR1 MDHEN and CDR2 SYDVKM. V lost 6 bases and J 2 bases, leaving 11 bases between the germline ends. The CDR3 DNA reads as TGTGCCAGCAGGGGCAGGGAGGCCTACGAGCAGTACTTC. Translation: CASRGREAYEQYF.

The chain joins TRBV29-1 to TRBJ2-3; 9 bases fit TRBD2. Looked up from germline, CDR1 is SQVTM and CDR2 is ANQGSEA. Germline trimming cut 3 bases from V and 3 bases from J; bases unmatched to any gene: 1. The CDR3 contains 13 residues. The CDR3 sequence is CSVEGLATDTQYF. The CDR3 nucleotides read TGCAGCGTTGAGGGACTAGCAACAGATACGCAGTATTTT.

The CDR3 spells CASSFQGISDTQYF. The CDR3 DNA sequence: TGTGCCAGCAGCTTTCAGGGCATCTCAGATACGCAGTATTTT. This chain joins TRBV5-6 and TRBJ2-3; TRBD1 is a possible D gene (5 bases). The germline CDR1 and CDR2 sequences are SGHDT and YYEEEE. V was clipped by 2 bases and J by 4 bases, with 11 bases between them. This CDR3 region has 14 residues.

Within the sample, this clone is hyperexpanded. The J gene is TRBJ2-7, the V gene TRBV7-8, with D tentatively TRBD1 (6 bases). The CDR3 loop spans 15 amino acids. With 4 bases removed from V and 0 bases from J, the gap between germline ends came to 13 bases. The germline V gene has CDR1 SGHVS and CDR2 FQNEAQ. The CDR3: CASSYRTVSSYEQYF. As DNA, the CDR3 is TGTGCCAGCAGCTACAGGACAGTTAGCTCCTACGAGCAGTACTTC.

The chain joins TRBV6-6 to TRBJ1-5; no clear D. Trimming removed 0 bases at V and 1 base at J, with 4 bases between. Germline CDR1 is MNHNY and CDR2 is SVGAGI (reference sequence). The CDR3 length is 14 residues. The CDR3 coding sequence is TGTGCCAGCAGTTACTCTGGGAGCAATCAGCCCCAGCATTTT. It specifies CASSYSGSNQPQHF.

The CDR3: CASSLDGKQETQYF. The CDR3, as DNA: TGTGCCAGCAGCTTAGACGGGAAACAAGAGACCCAGTACTTC. The chain combines TRBV7-9 with TRBJ2-5, with TRBD2 as a possible D gene (5 bases). Trimming stripped 1 base from V and 2 bases from J, with 8 bases between. This CDR3 is built from 14 residues. Germline assignment: CDR1 SEHNR and CDR2 FQNEAQ (reference sequence).

This clone has a handful of counts. This chain connects TRBV11-2 to TRBJ2-5; TRBD2 aligns across 11 bases. V lost 5 bases to trimming and J lost 3 bases; unmatched junction nucleotides: 8. This CDR3 contains 16 residues. Germline V gene lookup returns CDR1 SGHAT and CDR2 FQNNGV. In nucleotides, the CDR3 is TGTGCCAGCAGCCCCGGGATAGCGGGAGGGGAAGAGACCCAGTACTTC. Protein: CASSPGIAGGEETQYF.

This clone has more than one count but fewer than ten. The chain carries TRBV5-5 and TRBJ1-1; D unclear. The ends were cut back, 1 base at V and 3 bases at J, with 16 bases in the middle. The V gene's germline CDR1 is SGHKS and CDR2 YYEKEE (reference sequence). This CDR3 spans 16 amino acids. Written as DNA, the CDR3 is TGTGCCAGCAGCTTGCTCCCCGACCTCCTGGACACTGAAGCTTTCTTT. It specifies CASSLLPDLLDTEAFF.

The V and J genes are TRBV2 and TRBJ2-7; 7 bases agree with TRBD2. V lost 6 bases and J lost 3; bases outside the gene matches: 11. Germline CDR1 and CDR2: SNHLY and FYNNEI. The CDR3 covers 15 residues. The CDR3 nucleotides are TGTGCCAGCAGCCTAGCCGGGACTACCTACTACGAGCAGTACTTC. Its protein is CASSLAGTTYYEQYF.

This chain connects TRBV6-5 to TRBJ2-1; D unclear. Germline CDR1 is MNHEY and CDR2 is SVGAGI. CDR3 size: 14 residues. Trimming shortened V by 0 bases and J by 2 bases, and 5 bases separated the two germline ends. In DNA, the CDR3 is TGTGCCAGCAGTTACTCAAGGACCTACAATGAGCAGTTCTTC. This translates into CASSYSRTYNEQFF.

V and J are TRBV5-6 and TRBJ2-7; 12 nucleotides align to TRBD1. The CDR3 has 18 residues. V lost 6 bases and J lost 5; bases outside the gene matches: 18. Per the germline V gene, CDR1 is SGHDT and CDR2 is YYEEEE. In DNA, the CDR3 is TGTGCCAGCACCACTCGGGGACAGGGGGCTACCCAAGGGAACGAGCAGTACTTC. As protein: CASTTRGQGATQGNEQYF.

The V call is TRBV11-2, the J call TRBJ2-5; 13 bases are a match to TRBD2. The length of the CDR3 is 16 residues. Germline loops: CDR1 SGHAT, CDR2 FQNNGV. The ends lost 4 bases at V and 5 bases at J; junction bases unmatched: 7. The CDR3, as DNA: TGTGCCAGCAGCTCCCCGGGACTAGCGGGAATGGAGACCCAGTACTTC. Translated: CASSSPGLAGMETQYF.

The V gene is TRBV30, the J gene TRBJ2-3, with 8 bases aligning to TRBD1. The germline gives CDR1 GTSNPN, CDR2 SVGIG (reference sequence). V dropped 8 bases and J dropped 4; count of bases not matched to a gene: 11. CDR3 length: 14 amino acids. CDR3 nucleotide sequence: TGTGCCCTTCAACGGACAGGGTGGGCAGATACGCAGTATTTT. It specifies CALQRTGWADTQYF.

This chain connects TRBV6-5 to TRBJ2-7; D may be TRBD1 (6 bases). CDR1 is MNHEY and CDR2 is SVGAGI in the germline V gene. V lost 0 bases, J lost 2 bases, and 11 bases lay in between. The length of the CDR3 is 15 residues. In DNA, the CDR3 is TGTGCCAGCAGTTACTCGACAGGACCTACCTACGAGCAGTACTTC. It specifies CASSYSTGPTYEQYF.

This clone was picked up a small number of times. V usage is TRBV13 and J usage is TRBJ2-3; D might be TRBD1 (6 bases). The CDR3 runs to 15 residues. Germline CDR1 is PRHDT and CDR2 is FYEKMQ (reference sequence). V gave up 3 bases and J gave up 0 bases, with 10 bases separating them. The CDR3 sequence: CASSFGQGSTDTQYF. The DNA of the CDR3 is TGTGCCAGCAGCTTTGGCCAGGGGAGCACAGATACGCAGTATTTT. Combining the CDR3 with reference TRBV13 and TRBJ2-3 gives the whole variable domain AAGVIQSPRHLIKEKRETATLKCYPIPRHDTVYWYQQGPGQDPQFLISFYEKMQSDKGSIPDRFSAQQFSDYHSELNMSSLELGDSALYFCASSFGQGSTDTQYFGPGTRLTVL.

The chain has TRBV28 and TRBJ2-1, with 7 bases fitting TRBD2. The CDR3 is made up of 16 amino acids. The germline V gene has CDR1 MDHEN and CDR2 SYDVKM. Losses at the gene ends were 5 bases for V and 4 bases for J; bases not matched to a gene: 11. CDR3 sequence (DNA): TGTGCCAGCAGTCCAATCACGGGAGGCGAATACAATGAGCAGTTCTTC. Translated, it gives CASSPITGGEYNEQFF.

This rearrangement joins TRBV5-5 to TRBJ2-4; 11 bases map to TRBD2. CDR3 length equals 17 residues. V shed 4 bases, J shed 6 bases, and the junction held 12 bases outside the gene matches. Germline CDR1 SGHKS, CDR2 YYEKEE (reference sequence). The CDR3 DNA reads TGTGCCAGCAGCCCGGGGACTAGCGGAGGGGTGGGAAACATTCAGTACTTC. It specifies CASSPGTSGGVGNIQYF.

The rearrangement links TRBV19 to TRBJ2-5; a weak D match, TRBD1 (6 bases). The germline V gene encodes CDR1 LNHDA and CDR2 SQIVND (reference sequence). The V end lost 3 bases, the J end lost 5 bases, and 13 bases lay between the germline ends. The CDR3 length is 14 residues. Here the CDR3 DNA reads TGTGCCAGTAGTATGGGTACAGGGATGGAGACCCAGTACTTC. It encodes CASSMGTGMETQYF. The full variable domain, its missing parts supplied by reference TRBV19 and TRBJ2-5, is DGGITQSPKYLFRKEGQNVTLSCEQNLNHDAMYWYRQDPGQGLRLIYYSQIVNDFQKGDIAEGYSVSREKKESFPLTVTSAQKNPTAFYLCASSMGTGMETQYFGPGTRLLVL.

The chain employs TRBV6-9 and TRBJ1-2, with a weak D call TRBD1 (5 bases). This CDR3 has 13 amino acids. Germline lookup yields CDR1 MNHGY and CDR2 SVAAGI. The V and J ends lost 3 bases and 5 bases respectively, with 10 bases between them. The CDR3 here is CASSYSEGYGYTF. For the CDR3, the DNA is TGTGCCAGCAGTTACTCTGAGGGGTATGGCTACACCTTC.

To note about this clone: This same CDR3 is encoded by further DNA sequences in the sample. The chain is built from TRBV27 and TRBJ2-7; 8 bases are shared with TRBD1. The germline V gene encodes CDR1 MNHEY and CDR2 SMNVEV (reference sequence). Trimming cost V 2 bases and J 2 bases; bases outside gene matches: 5. The CDR3 has 15 residues. The CDR3 loop is CASSLGTGITYEQYF. The CDR3 coding sequence is TGTGCCAGCAGTTTAGGGACAGGCATTACCTACGAGCAGTACTTC.

The CDR3 region has the DNA TGTGCCAGCGGGGACAGTTCCTACGAGCAGTACTTC. This sequence encodes CASGDSSYEQYF. The rearrangement uses TRBV2 and TRBJ2-7, with 7 positions matching TRBD1. J was trimmed by 1 base and V by 8 bases; bases with no gene match: 2. Germline V gene data show CDR1 as SNHLY and CDR2 as FYNNEI. CDR3 length equals 12 residues.

This rearrangement joins TRBV25-1 to TRBJ1-1; D perhaps matches TRBD1 (6 bases). With 3 bases removed from V and 1 base from J, the gap between germline ends came to 12 bases. Looked up from germline, CDR1 is MGHDK and CDR2 is SYGVNS. CDR3 size: 15 residues. CDR3 protein: CASSDVGDKNTEAFF. CDR3 coding DNA: TGTGCCAGCAGTGATGTAGGGGACAAGAACACTGAAGCTTTCTTT. Together with reference TRBV25-1 and TRBJ1-1, the CDR3 gives the full variable domain: EADIYQTPRYLVIGTGKKITLECSQTMGHDKMYWYQQDPGMELHLIHYSYGVNSTEKGDLSSESTVSRIRTEHFPLTLESARPSHTSQYLCASSDVGDKNTEAFFGQGTRLTVV.

The chain links TRBV6-6 to TRBJ2-1, with unresolved D. The CDR3 length is 15 residues. CDR1 is MNHNY, CDR2 SVGAGI, per germline (reference sequence). The V and J ends lost 2 bases and 5 bases respectively, with 13 bases between them. CDR3: CASSYTGEANNEQFF. CDR3 coding DNA: TGTGCCAGCAGTTACACCGGAGAGGCAAACAATGAGCAGTTCTTC.

This clone is medium-sized in the sample. The chain combines TRBV2 with TRBJ2-7; 9 bases agree with TRBD2. This CDR3 comprises 15 residues. Germline lookup yields CDR1 SNHLY and CDR2 FYNNEI. Losses at the gene ends were 6 bases for V and 5 bases for J; bases not matched to a gene: 11. The chain's CDR3 is CASSGLAGTVDEQYF. DNA for the CDR3: TGTGCCAGCAGCGGCCTAGCGGGAACTGTCGACGAGCAGTACTTC.

As to this clone: A read error likely explains this, since a far larger clone differs by one base. Other DNA sequences of this sample code for an identical CDR3. The V and J genes are TRBV5-1 and TRBJ1-3, with D possibly matching TRBD1 (6 bases). The V end was cut by 1 base, the J end by 0 bases, with 11 bases between. The CDR3 has 16 amino acids. Germline V gives CDR1 SGHRS, CDR2 YFSETQ. The CDR3 region is CASSLSSDSSGNTIYF. CDR3 nucleotides: TGCGCCAGCAGCTTGAGTTCGGACAGCTCTGGAAACACCATATATTTT.

The genes are TRBV18 and TRBJ2-4, with TRBD2 matching 14 bases. CDR1 KGHSH and CDR2 LQKENI come from the germline V gene. V lost 1 base, J lost 7 bases, and 12 bases stayed unmatched. The CDR3 is made up of 19 amino acids. This chain's CDR3 is CASSPLGGPGTSGSNIQYF. CDR3 bases: TGTGCCAGCTCACCACTTGGAGGGCCCGGGACTAGCGGGAGTAACATTCAGTACTTC.